These T cell receptor beta chains were read from a single sample in a study of vaccination and CD4 T cells after COVID-19. TCRdb re-called the PCR reads with MiXCR, one entry per CDR3 protein. The repertoire holds roughly 31,000 distinct CDR3 sequences, with approximately 49% as singletons. Sequences were derived from CD4+ T cells from blood, sampled about 7 months after SARS-CoV-2 vaccination. The receptors derive from a human donor who had recovered from COVID-19. CDR3s include the opening cysteine and the closing phenylalanine or tryptophan. D genes are given only for firm matches. Size is stated for part of the rows, as once, few or many counts, or as a class when the clone is expanded.

v_call: TRBV6-1; j_call: TRBJ2-4; d_call: TRBD1; clone_size: few; cdr3_nt: TGTGCCAGCAGTGAAAAGTTTGGGACAGGGTCTGACATTCAGTACTTC; cdr3_aa: CASSEKFGTGSDIQYF
v_call: TRBV7-3; j_call: TRBJ2-5; d_call: TRBD1; clone_size: -; cdr3_nt: TGTGCCAGCAGCGCGGGACAGGGAATTGAGGAGACCCAGTACTTC; cdr3_aa: CASSAGQGIEETQYF
v_call: TRBV20-1; j_call: TRBJ2-7; d_call: TRBD2; clone_size: -; cdr3_nt: TGCAGTGCTAGAAAGGGACTAGCGGACGAGCAGTACTTC; cdr3_aa: CSARKGLADEQYF
v_call: TRBV27; j_call: TRBJ2-2; d_call: TRBD1; clone_size: -; cdr3_nt: TGTGCCAGCAGTCTGGACAGGGGCGACACCGGGGAGCTGTTTTTT; cdr3_aa: CASSLDRGDTGELFF
v_call: TRBV10-3; j_call: TRBJ2-1; d_call: TRBD2; clone_size: -; cdr3_nt: TGTGCCATCAGCCGACCCCTGGGGCGGGAGATTTACAATGAGCAGTTCTTC; cdr3_aa: CAISRPLGREIYNEQFF
v_call: TRBV2; j_call: TRBJ1-5; d_call: TRBD1; clone_size: -; cdr3_nt: TGTGCCAGCAGCGTCCCGGGACAGGGGAACCCTGAGGAAGGTCAGCCCCAGCATTTT; cdr3_aa: CASSVPGQGNPEEGQPQHF
v_call: TRBV20-1; j_call: TRBJ2-7; d_call: -; clone_size: -; cdr3_nt: TGCAGTGCAGAAGACAGGCGCCGTGAGGTCGAGCAGTACTTC; cdr3_aa: CSAEDRRREVEQYF
v_call: TRBV7-2; j_call: TRBJ2-3; d_call: -; clone_size: -; cdr3_nt: TGTGCCAGCAGTTACAGGGTTAACCAACGGGGTACGCAGTATTTT; cdr3_aa: CASSYRVNQRGTQYF
v_call: TRBV7-2; j_call: TRBJ2-1; d_call: -; clone_size: -; cdr3_nt: TGTGCCAGCAGCTTAGGGACTGGAGCGAGGACCTACAATGAGCAGTTCTTC; cdr3_aa: CASSLGTGARTYNEQFF
v_call: TRBV6-4; j_call: TRBJ2-2; d_call: -; clone_size: few; cdr3_nt: TGTGCCAGCAGTGACACAAACACCGGGGAGCTGTTTTTT; cdr3_aa: CASSDTNTGELFF
v_call: TRBV6-1; j_call: TRBJ2-7; d_call: -; clone_size: -; cdr3_nt: TGTGCCAGCAGAAAACAGGCGGTTTCCTACGAGCAGTACTTC; cdr3_aa: CASRKQAVSYEQYF
v_call: TRBV20-1; j_call: TRBJ2-7; d_call: -; clone_size: -; cdr3_nt: TGCAGTGCTAGCCAGGGGGCCGGGGCGGGAGGTGGGGGGCAGTACTTC; cdr3_aa: CSASQGAGAGGGGQYF
v_call: TRBV20-1; j_call: TRBJ2-5; d_call: -; clone_size: few; cdr3_nt: TGCAGTGCTAGAGAGGACGGGTCCGTGCAGACCCAGTACTTC; cdr3_aa: CSAREDGSVQTQYF
v_call: TRBV4-1; j_call: TRBJ2-3; d_call: TRBD2; clone_size: -; cdr3_nt: TGCGCCAGCAGCCATGGAGCGGGAGGGTCAGATACGCAGTATTTT; cdr3_aa: CASSHGAGGSDTQYF
v_call: TRBV6-5; j_call: TRBJ2-5; d_call: -; clone_size: -; cdr3_nt: TGTGCCAGCAGTTACCGGTGGGGTGAGGGAGAGACCCAGTACTTC; cdr3_aa: CASSYRWGEGETQYF
v_call: TRBV20-1; j_call: TRBJ2-7; d_call: TRBD1; clone_size: -; cdr3_nt: TGCAGTGCTAGCGGACAGGGTATAGGCGAGCAGTACTTC; cdr3_aa: CSASGQGIGEQYF
v_call: TRBV20-1; j_call: TRBJ1-1; d_call: TRBD1; clone_size: -; cdr3_nt: TGCAGTGCTAGTAATCCTACAGGGGGCGATACTGAAGCTTTCTTT; cdr3_aa: CSASNPTGGDTEAFF
v_call: TRBV28; j_call: TRBJ1-5; d_call: -; clone_size: -; cdr3_nt: TGTGCCAGCAGGGGGGGGGGGATGGCCCAGCATTTT; cdr3_aa: CASRGGGMAQHF
v_call: TRBV20-1; j_call: TRBJ2-7; d_call: -; clone_size: -; cdr3_nt: TGCAGTGCCCGAGGGACGGCCTACGAGCAGTACTTC; cdr3_aa: CSARGTAYEQYF
v_call: TRBV20-1; j_call: TRBJ1-5; d_call: -; clone_size: -; cdr3_nt: TGCAGTGCTATTAGCGGGATCGAATATAGCAATCAGCCCCAGCATTTT; cdr3_aa: CSAISGIEYSNQPQHF
v_call: TRBV7-9; j_call: TRBJ2-7; d_call: TRBD1; clone_size: -; cdr3_nt: TGTGCCAGCAGCCCGGAGATGGGACAGGGGGTTAACGAGCAGTACTTC; cdr3_aa: CASSPEMGQGVNEQYF
v_call: TRBV20-1; j_call: TRBJ2-7; d_call: -; clone_size: medium-sized; cdr3_nt: TGCAGTGCTAATGACAGGAGGGCCGAATACGGCGAGCAGTACTTC; cdr3_aa: CSANDRRAEYGEQYF
v_call: TRBV25-1; j_call: TRBJ1-1; d_call: -; clone_size: once; cdr3_nt: TGTGCCAGCAGTGATGTGCCTTCGACTACTGAAGCTTTCTTT; cdr3_aa: CASSDVPSTTEAFF
v_call: TRBV6-1; j_call: TRBJ2-5; d_call: -; clone_size: -; cdr3_nt: TGTGCCAGCAGCCGGGACACGGATGAGACCCAGTACTTC; cdr3_aa: CASSRDTDETQYF
v_call: TRBV20-1; j_call: TRBJ2-1; d_call: TRBD2; clone_size: -; cdr3_nt: TGCAGTGCTAGAGTCGCTAGCGGGAACAATGAGCAGTTCTTC; cdr3_aa: CSARVASGNNEQFF
v_call: TRBV10-3; j_call: TRBJ2-1; d_call: TRBD2; clone_size: -; cdr3_nt: TGTGCCATCAGTGGGACTAGCGGGAAGAATGAGCAGTTCTTC; cdr3_aa: CAISGTSGKNEQFF
v_call: TRBV19; j_call: TRBJ2-3; d_call: -; clone_size: few; cdr3_nt: TGTGCCAGTAGTATAGATAATCTTCCTACGCAGTATTTT; cdr3_aa: CASSIDNLPTQYF
v_call: TRBV19; j_call: TRBJ2-3; d_call: -; clone_size: once; cdr3_nt: TGTGCCAGTGCCAGGGGGGACCGGGGAGTCGCAGATACGCAGTATTTT; cdr3_aa: CASARGDRGVADTQYF
v_call: TRBV27; j_call: TRBJ1-5; d_call: -; clone_size: -; cdr3_nt: TGTGCCAGCAGGGTAGATTTGTCGAGCAATCAGCCCCAGCATTTT; cdr3_aa: CASRVDLSSNQPQHF
v_call: TRBV12-3/TRBV12-4; j_call: TRBJ2-3; d_call: -; clone_size: -; cdr3_nt: TGTGCCAGCACCGAAACAGGGATCACAGATACGCAGTATTTT; cdr3_aa: CASTETGITDTQYF
v_call: TRBV7-3; j_call: TRBJ1-1; d_call: -; clone_size: few; cdr3_nt: TGTGCCAGCAGCCCCTCAGCGGTTTTGAACACTGAAGCTTTCTTT; cdr3_aa: CASSPSAVLNTEAFF
v_call: TRBV19; j_call: TRBJ1-1; d_call: TRBD1; clone_size: -; cdr3_nt: TGTGCCAGTAGTTGGACAGGGCATGAAGCTTTCTTT; cdr3_aa: CASSWTGHEAFF
v_call: TRBV4-2; j_call: TRBJ2-7; d_call: TRBD2; clone_size: few; cdr3_nt: TGTGCCAGCAGCCAAGGACTAGCGGGCTCCTACGAGCAGTACTTC; cdr3_aa: CASSQGLAGSYEQYF
v_call: TRBV19; j_call: TRBJ1-1; d_call: TRBD1; clone_size: -; cdr3_nt: TGTGCCAGTAGTACCGGGGACAGGGGGCGAGCTTTCTTT; cdr3_aa: CASSTGDRGRAFF
v_call: TRBV12-3/TRBV12-4; j_call: TRBJ1-1; d_call: -; clone_size: few; cdr3_nt: TGTGCCAGCAGTTCGGGTTTGGCCCTGAACACTGAAGCTTTCTTT; cdr3_aa: CASSSGLALNTEAFF
v_call: TRBV12-3/TRBV12-4; j_call: TRBJ1-6; d_call: -; clone_size: few; cdr3_nt: TGTGCCAGCAGCCACAGTAATTCACCCCTCCACTTT; cdr3_aa: CASSHSNSPLHF
v_call: TRBV24-1; j_call: TRBJ1-2; d_call: TRBD1; clone_size: -; cdr3_nt: TGTGCCACCAGCGATTTGTTGCCGGGACAGGGGTTTCGCTACACCTTC; cdr3_aa: CATSDLLPGQGFRYTF
v_call: TRBV7-2; j_call: TRBJ2-1; d_call: TRBD2; clone_size: -; cdr3_nt: TGTGCCAGCAGCCAGGGACTAGCCGGGAGTGAGCAGTTCTTC; cdr3_aa: CASSQGLAGSEQFF
v_call: TRBV7-3; j_call: TRBJ2-2; d_call: TRBD2; clone_size: few; cdr3_nt: TGTGCCAGCAGCTTAGGACTAGCGGCGAACACCGGGGAGCTGTTTTTT; cdr3_aa: CASSLGLAANTGELFF
v_call: TRBV18; j_call: TRBJ2-5; d_call: -; clone_size: -; cdr3_nt: TGTGCCAGCTCACCGGCGGCTCCGCAAGAGACCCAGTACTTC; cdr3_aa: CASSPAAPQETQYF
v_call: TRBV4-1; j_call: TRBJ2-5; d_call: TRBD2; clone_size: -; cdr3_nt: TGCGCCAGCAGCCAAGGGAGCGGGAGGGCCGGGGAGACCCAGTACTTC; cdr3_aa: CASSQGSGRAGETQYF
v_call: TRBV5-1; j_call: TRBJ2-5; d_call: TRBD1; clone_size: -; cdr3_nt: TGCGCCAGCAGGAATCCGGGACAGTCGGGAGAGACCCAGTACTTC; cdr3_aa: CASRNPGQSGETQYF
v_call: TRBV7-6; j_call: TRBJ2-7; d_call: -; clone_size: once; cdr3_nt: TGTGCCAGCAGCTTAGTTCCAGGCCCCTACGAGCAGTACTTC; cdr3_aa: CASSLVPGPYEQYF
v_call: TRBV20-1; j_call: TRBJ2-3; d_call: -; clone_size: -; cdr3_nt: TGCAGTGCTAGGAAATGGGGCACAGATACGCAGTATTTT; cdr3_aa: CSARKWGTDTQYF
v_call: TRBV27; j_call: TRBJ1-5; d_call: TRBD1; clone_size: few; cdr3_nt: TGTGCCAGCAGCCCACTCACGGACCAACGACAGGGAGCGAATCAGCCCCAGCATTTT; cdr3_aa: CASSPLTDQRQGANQPQHF
v_call: TRBV6-4; j_call: TRBJ1-5; d_call: TRBD1; clone_size: -; cdr3_nt: TGTGCCAGCAGTGACGGGACAGGGGGTCAGCCCCAGCATTTT; cdr3_aa: CASSDGTGGQPQHF
v_call: TRBV6-1; j_call: TRBJ1-2; d_call: TRBD1; clone_size: -; cdr3_nt: TGTGCCAGCAGAGTGCGACAGGGTTATGGCTACACCTTC; cdr3_aa: CASRVRQGYGYTF
v_call: TRBV6-1; j_call: TRBJ2-7; d_call: -; clone_size: -; cdr3_nt: TGTGCCAGCAGCCGTATCAGGGGCGCGTATGAGCAGTACTTC; cdr3_aa: CASSRIRGAYEQYF
v_call: TRBV6-1; j_call: TRBJ2-7; d_call: -; clone_size: -; cdr3_nt: TGTGCCAGCAGTGAAGTCTGGAGGAGATTAAACTACGAGCAGTACTTC; cdr3_aa: CASSEVWRRLNYEQYF
v_call: TRBV11-3; j_call: TRBJ2-2; d_call: TRBD1; clone_size: -; cdr3_nt: TGTGCCAGCAGAAGGGGACAGGGCGGCGGGGAGCTGTTTTTT; cdr3_aa: CASRRGQGGGELFF
v_call: TRBV6-1; j_call: TRBJ2-7; d_call: -; clone_size: few; cdr3_nt: TGTGCCAGCAGACACGCGGAGCAGTACTTC; cdr3_aa: CASRHAEQYF
v_call: TRBV7-6; j_call: TRBJ2-5; d_call: -; clone_size: -; cdr3_nt: TGTGCCAGCAGCTTAGCGCACGGGAGTCAACAAGAGACCCAGTACTTC; cdr3_aa: CASSLAHGSQQETQYF
v_call: TRBV23-1; j_call: TRBJ2-2; d_call: -; clone_size: -; cdr3_nt: TGCGCCAGCAGTCAAATCTCGGACAGAGCGAACACCGGGGAGCTGTTTTTT; cdr3_aa: CASSQISDRANTGELFF
v_call: TRBV20-1; j_call: TRBJ1-6; d_call: -; clone_size: few; cdr3_nt: TGCAGTGCTAGTGTCACGCCGAATTCACCCCTCCACTTT; cdr3_aa: CSASVTPNSPLHF